The 21 T cell receptor beta chains presented below share a single source sample, sequenced in a study of early T cells in non-severe SARS-CoV-2 infection. TCRdb re-derived calls from the 5' RACE reads in MiXCR, one entry per CDR3 protein. The repertoire consists of about 61,000 distinct CDR3 sequences, with around 12% occurring once and the leading ten covering over 1%. The sequencing here drew on whole blood, taken at baseline. Source of these receptors: an adult who was a healthcare worker with PCR-confirmed SARS-CoV-2 infection or an uninfected control (not recorded which). The donor label of this sample is uncertain.

The chain couples TRBV29-1 to TRBJ2-5; maybe TRBD1 (5 bases). V was shortened by 2 bases and J by 4 bases, with 23 bases between the two germline ends. The CDR3 is 17 amino acids. The V gene's germline CDR1 is SQVTM and CDR2 ANQGSEA. CDR3 region: CSVERGALTGRGETQYF. The CDR3 DNA follows: TGCAGCGTTGAACGTGGGGCCCTTACCGGTAGAGGAGAGACCCAGTACTTC.

Ten or more counts support this clonotype. The chain employs TRBV29-1 and TRBJ2-3; 8 nucleotides align to TRBD1. V was pared by 4 bases and J by 1 base, with 13 bases of the junction left unmatched. The CDR3 totals 17 residues. From germline, CDR1 is SQVTM and CDR2 ANQGSEA. This CDR3 reads CSVGRQGATRGTDTQYF. CDR3 nucleotides: TGCAGCGTTGGGAGGCAGGGGGCCACGAGAGGCACAGATACGCAGTATTTT.

The chain has TRBV6-6 and TRBJ1-2, with TRBD1 matching 7 bases. CDR1 and CDR2 from the germline V gene are MNHNY and SVGAGI (reference sequence). This CDR3 comprises 14 residues. V lost 5 bases to trimming and J lost 6 bases; unmatched junction nucleotides: 9. CDR3 in amino acids: CASSTDTGVDGYTF. CDR3 DNA sequence: TGTGCCAGCAGTACTGATACAGGGGTCGATGGCTACACCTTC.

This clonotype occurred a few times. The chain joins TRBV20-1 to TRBJ2-5; 11 nucleotides align to TRBD1. The CDR3 has 14 residues. V gave up 4 bases and J gave up 2 bases; unmatched junction bases: 3. Germline V gene lookup returns CDR1 DFQATT and CDR2 SNEGSKA (reference sequence). The CDR3 region is CSATGDRGQETQYF. The CDR3 region has the DNA TGCAGTGCTACGGGGGACAGGGGGCAAGAGACCCAGTACTTC.

This chain joins TRBV5-1 and TRBJ2-5; 8 bases line up with TRBD2. CDR1 is SGHRS and CDR2 is YFSETQ in the germline V gene. CDR3 length equals 14 residues. Trimming at V came to 4 bases and at J to 2 bases, leaving 4 bases not matched to a gene. This CDR3 is CASSHRLAQETQYF. The CDR3 DNA is TGCGCCAGCAGCCATCGACTAGCGCAAGAGACCCAGTACTTC.

This rearrangement joins TRBV7-3 to TRBJ1-6; D uncertain. The CDR3 is 14 amino acids. The V end was cut by 5 bases, the J end by 7 bases, with 12 bases between. Germline V lookup: CDR1 SGHTA, CDR2 FQGTGA. The DNA of the CDR3 is TGTGCCAGCAGCCCCATCAAGCGCAATTCACCCCTCCACTTT. Translating it yields CASSPIKRNSPLHF.

The V gene is TRBV30, the J gene TRBJ2-1, with 12 bases that match TRBD1. From germline, CDR1 is GTSNPN and CDR2 SVGIG (reference sequence). The junction had 7 bases not matched to a gene; V was cut back by 3 bases and J by 7 bases. This CDR3 contains 15 residues. The CDR3 sequence: CAWRTGTGGKNEQFF. CDR3 bases: TGTGCCTGGAGAACCGGGACAGGGGGCAAGAATGAGCAGTTCTTC.

A few counts support this clonotype. The chain links TRBV24-1 to TRBJ2-5; 14 nucleotides agree with TRBD2. Trimming took 1 base from V and 2 from J; bases not matched to a gene: 14. Per the germline V gene, CDR1 is KGHDR and CDR2 is SFDVKD. The CDR3 consists of 21 residues. CDR3 residues: CATSDLKAPWTSGGRQETQYF. DNA of the CDR3: TGTGCCACCAGTGATTTAAAGGCCCCTTGGACTAGCGGGGGGCGGCAAGAGACCCAGTACTTC.

This clonotype was observed a few times. The chain uses TRBV6-5 and TRBJ1-6, with 9 bases that match TRBD1. V lost 5 bases, J lost 10 bases, and 9 bases stayed unmatched. CDR1 MNHEY and CDR2 SVGAGI come from the germline V gene. The CDR3 is made up of 15 amino acids. The CDR3: CASSKGTGMGSPLHF. The CDR3 DNA reads TGTGCCAGCAGTAAAGGGACAGGGATGGGATCACCCCTCCACTTT.

V is TRBV5-7 and J is TRBJ1-4; TRBD1 might be the D (5 bases). TRBV5-7 has ORF status, its function being uncertain. V dropped 1 base and J dropped 8 bases, with 12 bases sitting between them. CDR3 length: 14 residues. CDR3 region: CASSLSGLVEKLFF. In DNA, the CDR3 is TGTGCCAGCAGCTTGTCAGGGCTGGTGGAAAAACTGTTTTTT.

This clonotype was found a few times. The genes are TRBV11-2 and TRBJ1-1; D is unresolved. From germline, CDR1 is SGHAT and CDR2 FQNNGV. The CDR3 loop spans 14 amino acids. V was pared by 2 bases and J by 1 base, with 8 bases between. The CDR3 nucleotides read TGTGCCAGCAGCTTACTAAAACAGAACACTGAAGCTTTCTTT. Protein product: CASSLLKQNTEAFF. Complete variable domain (other parts from reference TRBV11-2 and TRBJ1-1): EAGVAQSPRYKIIEKRQSVAFWCNPISGHATLYWYQQILGQGPKLLIQFQNNGVVDDSQLPKDRFSAERLKGVDSTLKIQPAKLEDSAVYLCASSLLKQNTEAFFGQGTRLTVV.

The chain joins TRBV19 to TRBJ2-2; TRBD2 might be the D (5 bases). Trimming took 8 bases from V and 6 from J, leaving 10 bases between them. CDR3 size: 12 residues. Per the germline V gene, CDR1 is LNHDA and CDR2 is SQIVND (reference sequence). Here the CDR3 DNA reads TGTGCCAGTGACTCCGGGGCCGGGGAGCTGTTTTTT. Amino acid sequence: CASDSGAGELFF.

This chain joins TRBV29-1 and TRBJ1-1; TRBD1 matches 9 bases. The CDR3 has 14 residues. The V gene's germline CDR1 is SQVTM and CDR2 ANQGSEA. V shed 4 bases and J 4 bases; nucleotides not matched to a gene: 7. The CDR3 here is CSVAGDRGGTEAFF. As DNA, the CDR3 is TGCAGCGTTGCGGGCGACAGGGGGGGCACTGAAGCTTTCTTT.

This clonotype was detected ten times or more. The chain couples TRBV7-9 to TRBJ1-3; weak D call: TRBD1 (6 bases). The CDR3 consists of 16 residues. V shed 4 bases and J shed 0 bases, with 13 bases lying between them. Germline V gene lookup returns CDR1 SEHNR and CDR2 FQNEAQ (reference sequence). The CDR3 nucleotides are TGTGCCAGCAGCTCCGGGGGACACCTCTCTGGAAACACCATATATTTT. This encodes CASSSGGHLSGNTIYF.

This clonotype was picked up many times. V gene TRBV7-6 combines with J gene TRBJ1-4; perhaps TRBD1 as D (5 bases). This CDR3 has 13 amino acids. Germline-derived CDR1 and CDR2 are SGHVS and FNYEAQ. V lost 0 bases to trimming and J lost 8 bases, with 7 bases between them. The CDR3: CASSLASGEKLFF. Written as DNA, the CDR3 is TGTGCCAGCAGCTTAGCGTCAGGGGAAAAACTGTTTTTT.

The chain carries TRBV20-1 and TRBJ1-2; D unresolved. Germline CDR1 and CDR2: DFQATT and SNEGSKA (reference sequence). CDR3 length: 13 residues. Trimming shortened V by 1 base and J by 8 bases, and 14 bases separated the two germline ends. The CDR3 DNA reads TGCAGTGCTAGAGTCTTGGTTTCGTGGGGCTACACCTTC. Its translation: CSARVLVSWGYTF.

This clonotype was seen repeatedly, ten times or more. V gene TRBV30 combines with J gene TRBJ2-3; unclear D gene. CDR1 is GTSNPN and CDR2 is SVGIG in the germline V gene (reference sequence). V lost 6 bases to trimming and J lost 1 base, with 8 bases between them. CDR3 size: 12 residues. The CDR3 protein is CACHFGTDTQYF. The CDR3 nucleotides are TGTGCCTGCCATTTCGGCACAGATACGCAGTATTTT.

This clonotype has only a few counts. CDR3 in DNA: TGTGCCAGCAGTCTCGGTTTCTTTGAGCAGTTCTTC. This encodes CASSLGFFEQFF. This rearrangement joins TRBV7-2 to TRBJ2-1; the D is unclear. CDR3 length equals 12 residues. V was trimmed by 6 bases and J by 9 bases, leaving 12 bases between them. Germline V CDR1 and CDR2: SGHTA, FQGNSA.

This clonotype was detected many times. The V and J genes are TRBV30 and TRBJ2-7, with D possibly TRBD1 on 6 matching bases. CDR3 length: 14 amino acids. The V end lost 1 base, the J end lost 2 bases, and 12 bases lay between the germline ends. Germline lookup yields CDR1 GTSNPN and CDR2 SVGIG (reference sequence). The CDR3 nucleotides read TGTGCCTGGAGTGGGGCAGGGGCGACCTACGAGCAGTACGTC. Translation: CAWSGAGATYEQYV.

The V call is TRBV4-1, the J call TRBJ2-5; D unresolved. Germline CDR1 and CDR2: MGHRA and YSYEKL. The CDR3 sequence is 13 residues long. Deletions cut 7 bases from V and 5 bases from J, with 14 bases between. CDR3: CASKGSWLETQYF. CDR3 nucleotide sequence: TGCGCCAGCAAGGGTAGTTGGTTGGAGACCCAGTACTTC.

This clonotype was observed at least ten times. V gene TRBV7-9 combines with J gene TRBJ2-6, with 13 positions matching TRBD2. This CDR3 has 18 amino acids. Germline trimming cut 5 bases from V and 6 bases from J; bases unmatched to any gene: 10. CDR1 is SEHNR, CDR2 FQNEAQ, per germline (reference sequence). The CDR3: CASSAGTSGEVVANVLTF. CDR3 nucleotides: TGTGCCAGCAGCGCAGGGACTAGCGGGGAAGTGGTGGCCAACGTCCTGACTTTC.